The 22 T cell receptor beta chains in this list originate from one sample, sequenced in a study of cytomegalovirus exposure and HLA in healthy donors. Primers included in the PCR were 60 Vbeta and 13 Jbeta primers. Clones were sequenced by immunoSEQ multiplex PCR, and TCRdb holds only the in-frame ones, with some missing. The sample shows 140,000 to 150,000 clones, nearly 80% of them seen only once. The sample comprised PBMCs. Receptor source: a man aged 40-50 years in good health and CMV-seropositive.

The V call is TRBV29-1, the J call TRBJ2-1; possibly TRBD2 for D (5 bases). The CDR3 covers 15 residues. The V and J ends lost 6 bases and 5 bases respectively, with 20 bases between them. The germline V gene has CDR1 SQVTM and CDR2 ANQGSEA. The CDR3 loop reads CSVATRINRDNEQFF. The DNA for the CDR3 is TGCAGCGTGGCCACTAGAATAAATAGGGACAATGAGCAGTTCTTC.

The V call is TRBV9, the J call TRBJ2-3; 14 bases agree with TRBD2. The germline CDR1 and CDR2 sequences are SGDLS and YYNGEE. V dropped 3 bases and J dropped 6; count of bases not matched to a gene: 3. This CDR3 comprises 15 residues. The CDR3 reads CASSEGLAGVDTQYF. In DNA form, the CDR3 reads TGTGCCAGCAGCGAGGGACTAGCGGGAGTGGATACGCAGTATTTT.

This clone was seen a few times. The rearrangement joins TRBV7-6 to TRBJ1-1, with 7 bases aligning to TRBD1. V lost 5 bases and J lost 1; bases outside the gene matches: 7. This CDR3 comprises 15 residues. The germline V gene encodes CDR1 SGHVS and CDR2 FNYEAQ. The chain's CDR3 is CASSHGTASNTEAFF. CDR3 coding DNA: TGTGCCAGCAGCCACGGGACAGCGTCGAACACTGAAGCTTTCTTT.

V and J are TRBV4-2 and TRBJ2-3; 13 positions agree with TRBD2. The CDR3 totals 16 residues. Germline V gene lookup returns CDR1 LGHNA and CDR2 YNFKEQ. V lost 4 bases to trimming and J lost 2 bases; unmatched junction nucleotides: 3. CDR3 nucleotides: TGTGCCAGCAGCCCGGGACTAGCGGGATTCACAGATACGCAGTATTTT. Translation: CASSPGLAGFTDTQYF.

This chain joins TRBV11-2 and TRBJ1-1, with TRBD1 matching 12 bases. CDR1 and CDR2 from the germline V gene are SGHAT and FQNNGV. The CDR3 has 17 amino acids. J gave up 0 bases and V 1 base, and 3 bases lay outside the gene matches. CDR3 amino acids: CASSLAGTGGLNTEAFF. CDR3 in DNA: TGTGCCAGCAGCTTAGCCGGGACAGGGGGCTTGAACACTGAAGCTTTCTTT.

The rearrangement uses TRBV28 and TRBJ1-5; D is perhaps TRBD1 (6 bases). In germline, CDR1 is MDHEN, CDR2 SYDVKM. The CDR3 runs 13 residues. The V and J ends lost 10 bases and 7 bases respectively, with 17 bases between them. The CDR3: CAIQRDIRQPQHF. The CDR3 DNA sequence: TGTGCCATCCAGAGGGACATTCGCCAGCCCCAGCATTTT.

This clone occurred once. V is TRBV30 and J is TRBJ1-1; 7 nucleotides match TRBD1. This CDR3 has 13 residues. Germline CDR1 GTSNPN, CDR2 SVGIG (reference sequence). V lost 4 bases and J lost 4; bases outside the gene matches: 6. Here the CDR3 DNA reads TGTGCCTGGATACAGGGACAGATCACTGAAGCTTTCTTT. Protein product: CAWIQGQITEAFF.

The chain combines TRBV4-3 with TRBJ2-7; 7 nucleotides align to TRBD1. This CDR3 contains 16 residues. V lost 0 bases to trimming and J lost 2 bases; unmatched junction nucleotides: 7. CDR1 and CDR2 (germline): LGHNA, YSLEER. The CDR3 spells CASSQDRGQYAYEQYF. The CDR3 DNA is TGCGCCAGCAGCCAAGATCGGGGACAGTATGCCTACGAGCAGTACTTC.

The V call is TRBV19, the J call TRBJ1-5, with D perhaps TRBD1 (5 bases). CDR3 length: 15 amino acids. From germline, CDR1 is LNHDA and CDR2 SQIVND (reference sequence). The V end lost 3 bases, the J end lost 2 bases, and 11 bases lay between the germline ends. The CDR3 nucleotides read TGTGCCAGTAGTATCCCCCAGGGTGGCAATCAGCCCCAGCATTTT. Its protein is CASSIPQGGNQPQHF.

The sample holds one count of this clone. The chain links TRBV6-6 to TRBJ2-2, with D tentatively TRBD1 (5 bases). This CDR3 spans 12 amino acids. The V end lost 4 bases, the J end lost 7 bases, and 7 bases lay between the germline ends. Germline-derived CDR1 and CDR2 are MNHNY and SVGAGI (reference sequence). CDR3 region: CASSWGSGELFF. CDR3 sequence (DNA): TGTGCCAGCAGTTGGGGCAGCGGGGAGCTGTTTTTT.

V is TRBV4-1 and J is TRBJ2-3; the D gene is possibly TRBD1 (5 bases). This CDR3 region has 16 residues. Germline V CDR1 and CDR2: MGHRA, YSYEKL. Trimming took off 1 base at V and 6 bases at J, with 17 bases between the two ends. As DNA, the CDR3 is TGCGCCAGCAGCCAAGGCACAGGCGCCGATGTGGATACGCAGTATTTT. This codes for CASSQGTGADVDTQYF.

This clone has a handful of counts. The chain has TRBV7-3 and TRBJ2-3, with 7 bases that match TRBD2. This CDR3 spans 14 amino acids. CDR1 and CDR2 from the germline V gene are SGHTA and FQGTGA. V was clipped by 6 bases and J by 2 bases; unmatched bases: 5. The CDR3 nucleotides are TGTGCCAGCAGTTCGGGAGGAACCACAGATACGCAGTATTTT. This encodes CASSSGGTTDTQYF.

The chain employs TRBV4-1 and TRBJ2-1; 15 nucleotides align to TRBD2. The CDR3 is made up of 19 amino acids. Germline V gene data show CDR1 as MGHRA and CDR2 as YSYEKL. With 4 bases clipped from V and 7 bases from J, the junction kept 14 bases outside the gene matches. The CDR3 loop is CASSPSGTSGRYPMNEQFF. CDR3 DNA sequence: TGCGCCAGCAGCCCGTCCGGGACTAGCGGGAGGTACCCTATGAATGAGCAGTTCTTC.

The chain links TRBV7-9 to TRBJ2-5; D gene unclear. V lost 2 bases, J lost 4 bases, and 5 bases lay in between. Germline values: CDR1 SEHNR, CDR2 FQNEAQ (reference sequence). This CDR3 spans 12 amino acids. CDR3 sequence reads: CASSLSLETQYF. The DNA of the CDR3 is TGTGCCAGCAGCTTATCATTAGAGACCCAGTACTTC.

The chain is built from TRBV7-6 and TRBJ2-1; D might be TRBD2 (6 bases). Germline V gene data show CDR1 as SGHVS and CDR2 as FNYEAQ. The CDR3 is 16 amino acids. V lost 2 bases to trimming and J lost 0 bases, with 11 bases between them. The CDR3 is CASSLPGVPSYNEQFF. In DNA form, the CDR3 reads TGTGCCAGCAGCTTACCGGGAGTACCCTCCTACAATGAGCAGTTCTTC. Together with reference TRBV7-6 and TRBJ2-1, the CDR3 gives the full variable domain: GAGVSQSPRYKVTKRGQDVALRCDPISGHVSLYWYRQALGQGPEFLTYFNYEAQQDKSGLPNDRFSAERPEGSISTLTIQRTEQRDSAMYRCASSLPGVPSYNEQFFGPGTRLTVL.

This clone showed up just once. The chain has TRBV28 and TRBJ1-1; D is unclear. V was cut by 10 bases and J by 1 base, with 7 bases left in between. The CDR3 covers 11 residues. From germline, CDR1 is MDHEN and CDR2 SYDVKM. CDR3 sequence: CATRGNTEAFF. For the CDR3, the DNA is TGTGCCACCCGGGGGAACACTGAAGCTTTCTTT.

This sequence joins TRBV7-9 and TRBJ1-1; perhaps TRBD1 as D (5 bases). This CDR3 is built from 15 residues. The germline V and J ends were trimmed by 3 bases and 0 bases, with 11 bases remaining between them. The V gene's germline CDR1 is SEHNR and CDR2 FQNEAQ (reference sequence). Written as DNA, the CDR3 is TGTGCCAGCAGCTTGACAGAAATCATGAACACTGAAGCTTTCTTT. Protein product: CASSLTEIMNTEAFF. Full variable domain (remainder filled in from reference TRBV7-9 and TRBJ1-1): DTGVSQNPRHKITKRGQNVTFRCDPISEHNRLYWYRQTLGQGPEFLTYFQNEAQLEKSRLLSDRFSAERPKGSFSTLEIQRTEQGDSAMYLCASSLTEIMNTEAFFGQGTRLTVV.

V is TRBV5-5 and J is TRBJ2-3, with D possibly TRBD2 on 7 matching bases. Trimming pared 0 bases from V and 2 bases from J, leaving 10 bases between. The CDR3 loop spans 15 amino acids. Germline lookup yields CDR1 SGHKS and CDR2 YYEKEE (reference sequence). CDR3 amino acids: CASSLGGGPTDTQYF. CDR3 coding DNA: TGTGCCAGCAGCTTGGGGGGGGGCCCCACAGATACGCAGTATTTT.

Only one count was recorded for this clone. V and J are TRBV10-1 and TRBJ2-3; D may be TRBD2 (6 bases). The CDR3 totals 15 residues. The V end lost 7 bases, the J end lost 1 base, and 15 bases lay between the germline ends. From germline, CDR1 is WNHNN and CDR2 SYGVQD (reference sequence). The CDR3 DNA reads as TGCGCCAGCACCGACGGTGCTAGCGGCACAGATACGCAGTATTTT. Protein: CASTDGASGTDTQYF.

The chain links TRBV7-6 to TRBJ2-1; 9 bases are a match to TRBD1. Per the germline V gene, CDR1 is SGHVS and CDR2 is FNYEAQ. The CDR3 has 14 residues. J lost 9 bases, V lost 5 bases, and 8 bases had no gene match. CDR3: CASSLGQGRGEQFF. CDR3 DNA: TGTGCCAGCAGCCTGGGACAGGGACGGGGTGAGCAGTTCTTC.

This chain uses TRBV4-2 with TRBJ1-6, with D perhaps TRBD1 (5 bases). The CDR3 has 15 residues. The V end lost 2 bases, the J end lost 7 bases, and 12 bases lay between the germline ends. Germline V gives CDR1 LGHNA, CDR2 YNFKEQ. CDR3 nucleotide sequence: TGTGCCAGCAGCCAACAAACAGGAGAAAATTCACCCCTCCACTTT. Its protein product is CASSQQTGENSPLHF.

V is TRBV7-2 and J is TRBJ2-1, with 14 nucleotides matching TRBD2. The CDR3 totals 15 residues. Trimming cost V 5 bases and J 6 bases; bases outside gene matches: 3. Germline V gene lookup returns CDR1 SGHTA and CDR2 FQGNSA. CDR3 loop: CASSTGTSGGNEQFF. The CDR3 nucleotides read TGTGCCAGCAGCACCGGGACTAGCGGGGGCAATGAGCAGTTCTTC.